This T cell receptor beta chain was retrieved from a study of blood T cell repertoires in COVID-19. Study-level information: Specimens from acute and convalescent COVID-19 originated in the United States, Italy and Spain.

Per the study methods: Amplification of reference gene primers provided the estimated nucleated cell counts. The assay was immunoSEQ multiplex PCR, and TCRdb's table has in-frame clones only and misses some. V and J calls and clone size are as listed in that table; D and trimming were resolved from the DNA. The sample records around 230,000 clones, 70% to 90% being singletons. The CDR3 spans 15 residues. The V gene end was trimmed by 2 bases and the J gene end by 3 bases; junction bases not matched to a gene: 2. Germline CDR1 is ENHRY and CDR2 is SYGVKD. V and J are TRBV10-3 and TRBJ2-7; 12 bases map to TRBD2. The receptor comes from a woman in her seventies with active or convalescent COVID-19. Sequences were obtained from peripheral blood. CDR3 in DNA: TGTGCCATCAGTGAGCCGACTAGCGGGAGCTACGAGCAGTACTTC. This translates into CAISEPTSGSYEQYF.